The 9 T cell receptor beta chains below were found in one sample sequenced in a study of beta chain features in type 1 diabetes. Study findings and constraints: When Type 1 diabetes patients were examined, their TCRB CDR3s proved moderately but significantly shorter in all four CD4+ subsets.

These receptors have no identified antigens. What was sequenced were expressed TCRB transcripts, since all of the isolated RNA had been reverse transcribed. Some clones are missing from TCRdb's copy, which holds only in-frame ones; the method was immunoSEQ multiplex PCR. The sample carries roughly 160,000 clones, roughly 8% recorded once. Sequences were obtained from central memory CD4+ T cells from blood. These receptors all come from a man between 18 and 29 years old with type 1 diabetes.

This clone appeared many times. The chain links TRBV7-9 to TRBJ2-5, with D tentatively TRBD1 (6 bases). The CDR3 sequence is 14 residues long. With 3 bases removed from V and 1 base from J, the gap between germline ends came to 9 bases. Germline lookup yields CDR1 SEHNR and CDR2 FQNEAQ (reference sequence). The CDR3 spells CASSLGHSQETQYF. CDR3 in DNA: TGTGCCAGCAGCTTGGGACATTCCCAAGAGACCCAGTACTTC.

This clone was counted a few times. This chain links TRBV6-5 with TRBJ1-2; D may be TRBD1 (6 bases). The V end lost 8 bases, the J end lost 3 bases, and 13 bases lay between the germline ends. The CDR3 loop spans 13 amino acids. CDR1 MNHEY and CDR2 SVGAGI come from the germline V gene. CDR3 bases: TGTGCCAGCGGGGCCCACAGGGACTATGGCTACACCTTC. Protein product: CASGAHRDYGYTF.

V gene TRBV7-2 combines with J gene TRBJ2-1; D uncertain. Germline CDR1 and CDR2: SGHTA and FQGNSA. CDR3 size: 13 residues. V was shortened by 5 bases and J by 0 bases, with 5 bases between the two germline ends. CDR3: CASSPSSYNEQFF. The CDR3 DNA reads TGTGCCAGCAGCCCGAGCTCCTACAATGAGCAGTTCTTC.

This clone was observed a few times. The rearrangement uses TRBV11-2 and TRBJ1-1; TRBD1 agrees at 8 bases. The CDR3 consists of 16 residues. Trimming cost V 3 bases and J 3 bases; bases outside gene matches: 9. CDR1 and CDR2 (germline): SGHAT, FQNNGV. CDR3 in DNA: TGTGCCAGCAGCTTTCCAGGGGGCCGAGCTGACACTGAAGCTTTCTTT. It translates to CASSFPGGRADTEAFF.

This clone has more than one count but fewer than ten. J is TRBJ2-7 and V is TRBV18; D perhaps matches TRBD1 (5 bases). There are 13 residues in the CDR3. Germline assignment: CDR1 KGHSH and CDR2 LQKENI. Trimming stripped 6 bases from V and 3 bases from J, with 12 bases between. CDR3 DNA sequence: TGTGCCAGCTCCCGGGCAGGGAACTACGAGCAGTACTTC. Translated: CASSRAGNYEQYF.

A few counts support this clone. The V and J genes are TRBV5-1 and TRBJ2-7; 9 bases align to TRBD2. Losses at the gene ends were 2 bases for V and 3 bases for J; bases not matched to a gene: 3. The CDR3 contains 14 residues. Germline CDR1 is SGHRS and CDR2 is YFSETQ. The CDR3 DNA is TGCGCCAGCAGCTTTGTAGCGGGAGTCTACGAGCAGTACTTC. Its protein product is CASSFVAGVYEQYF.

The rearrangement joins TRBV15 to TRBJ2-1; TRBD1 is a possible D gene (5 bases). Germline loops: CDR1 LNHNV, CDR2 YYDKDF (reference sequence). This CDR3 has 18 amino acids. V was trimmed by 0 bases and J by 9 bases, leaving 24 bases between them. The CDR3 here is CATSRDWPLDPAQGEQFF. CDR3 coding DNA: TGTGCCACCAGCAGAGATTGGCCGCTCGACCCGGCCCAGGGTGAGCAGTTCTTC. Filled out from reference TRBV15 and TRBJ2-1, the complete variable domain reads DAMVIQNPRYQVTQFGKPVTLSCSQTLNHNVMYWYQQKSSQAPKLLFHYYDKDFNNEADTPDNFQSRRPNTSFCFLDIRSPGLGDTAMYLCATSRDWPLDPAQGEQFFGPGTRLTVL.

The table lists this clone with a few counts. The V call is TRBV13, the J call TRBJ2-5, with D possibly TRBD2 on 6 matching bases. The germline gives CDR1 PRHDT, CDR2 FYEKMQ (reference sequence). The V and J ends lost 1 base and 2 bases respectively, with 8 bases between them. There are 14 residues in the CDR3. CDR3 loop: CASSLVAEQETQYF. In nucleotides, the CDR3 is TGTGCCAGCAGCTTAGTAGCGGAGCAAGAGACCCAGTACTTC.

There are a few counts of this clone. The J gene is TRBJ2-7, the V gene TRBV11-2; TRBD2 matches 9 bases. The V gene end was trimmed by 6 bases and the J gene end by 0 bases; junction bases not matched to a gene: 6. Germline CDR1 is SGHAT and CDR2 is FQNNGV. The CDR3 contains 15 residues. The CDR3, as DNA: TGTGCCAGCAGGTGGTTAGCGGGGGACTCCTACGAGCAGTACTTC. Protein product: CASRWLAGDSYEQYF.